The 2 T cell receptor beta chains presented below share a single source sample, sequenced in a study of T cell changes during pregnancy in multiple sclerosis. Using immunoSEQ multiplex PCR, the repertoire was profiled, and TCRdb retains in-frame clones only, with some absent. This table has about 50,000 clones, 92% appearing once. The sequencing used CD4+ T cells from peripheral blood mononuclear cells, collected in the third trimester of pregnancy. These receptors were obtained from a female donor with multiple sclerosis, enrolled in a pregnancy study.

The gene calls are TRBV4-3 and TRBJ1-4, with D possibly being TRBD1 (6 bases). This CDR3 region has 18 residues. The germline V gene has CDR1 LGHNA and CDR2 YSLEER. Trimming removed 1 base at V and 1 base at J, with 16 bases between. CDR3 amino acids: CASSQGGPGTRTNEKLFF. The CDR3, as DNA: TGCGCCAGCAGCCAAGGGGGGCCCGGGACAAGAACTAATGAAAAACTGTTTTTT.

The CDR3 DNA reads as TGTGCCAGCAGTTTATCGAGTCTAGCGGGGGTTTTCACAGATACGCAGTATTTT. This encodes CASSLSSLAGVFTDTQYF. The chain links TRBV27 to TRBJ2-3, with 10 bases aligning to TRBD2. Germline CDR1 and CDR2: MNHEY and SMNVEV (reference sequence). The CDR3 is 18 residues long. Unmatched junction bases numbered 8, after V lost 0 bases and J lost 2 bases.